This TCR beta chain emerged from a study of shared clonotypes between healthy human individuals. Terminally differentiated effector memory CD45RA+ cells were excluded by CCR7 positive selection of CD45RO-negative cells. Repertoires were generated with immunoSEQ multiplex PCR, while TCRdb's copy carries only in-frame clones and drops some. Of about 1,900,000 clones listed, about 95% are singletons. CDR3 length equals 15 residues. With 4 bases clipped from V and 5 bases from J, the junction kept 6 bases outside the gene matches. Looked up from germline, CDR1 is SEHNR and CDR2 is FQNEAQ (reference sequence).

The chain joins TRBV7-9 to TRBJ2-5; 11 bases line up with TRBD1. The sample comprised naive CD8+ T cells sorted from blood. The sequence was collected from a man younger than 35 in good health. CDR3 amino acids: CASSSGQGGLETQYF. In DNA, the CDR3 is TGTGCCAGCAGCTCGGGACAGGGGGGCTTGGAGACCCAGTACTTC.